This T cell receptor (beta chain) was identified during a study of siplizumab effects on memory and regulatory T cells. With respect to this clone: The target antigen is unknown.

Assay used: immunoSEQ multiplex PCR; TCRdb lists only in-frame clones, some missing. The table has about 69,000 clones, approximately 88% seen once; the top ten hold 1.5% to 2%. Study-level findings and limits: The suppressive capacity of proliferating Tregs from siplizumab cultures remained unconfirmed. Researchers could not give a naive or memory phenotype to roughly 75-95% of proliferating CD4+ or CD8+ clones. Treg origin accounted for an average of about 74% of mappable alloreactive CD4+ clones with siplizumab and roughly 26% in controls.

The receptor was isolated from a human donor in good health. The source material was Tregs sorted from blood.

The CDR3 coding sequence is TGTGCCTGGAGAGGTACAGCCAATGGGGAGCTGTTTTTT. It yields the protein CAWRGTANGELFF. The chain links TRBV30 to TRBJ2-2; no clear D. Germline V gene data show CDR1 as GTSNPN and CDR2 as SVGIG (reference sequence). V shed 3 bases and J shed 8 bases, with 13 bases lying between them. This CDR3 comprises 13 residues.